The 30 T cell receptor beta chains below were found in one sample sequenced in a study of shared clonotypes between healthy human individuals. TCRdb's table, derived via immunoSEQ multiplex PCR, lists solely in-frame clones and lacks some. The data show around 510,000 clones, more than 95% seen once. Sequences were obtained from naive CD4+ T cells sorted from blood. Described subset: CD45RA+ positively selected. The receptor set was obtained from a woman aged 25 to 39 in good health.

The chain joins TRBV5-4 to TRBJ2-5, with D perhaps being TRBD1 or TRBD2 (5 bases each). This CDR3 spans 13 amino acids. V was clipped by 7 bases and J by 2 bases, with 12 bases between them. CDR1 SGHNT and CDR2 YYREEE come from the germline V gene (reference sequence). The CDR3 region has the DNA TGTGCCAGCGGGGGTCCCTTGCAAGAGACCCAGTACTTC. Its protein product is CASGGPLQETQYF.

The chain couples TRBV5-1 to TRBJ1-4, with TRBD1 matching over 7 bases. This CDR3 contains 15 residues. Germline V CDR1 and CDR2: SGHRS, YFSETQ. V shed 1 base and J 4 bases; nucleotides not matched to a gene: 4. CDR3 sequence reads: CASSLRGGFNEKLFF. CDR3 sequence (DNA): TGCGCCAGCAGCTTGAGAGGGGGCTTTAATGAAAAACTGTTTTTT. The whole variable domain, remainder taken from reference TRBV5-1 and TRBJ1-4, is KAGVTQTPRYLIKTRGQQVTLSCSPISGHRSVSWYQQTPGQGLQFLFEYFSETQRNKGNFPGRFSGRQFSNSRSEMNVSTLELGDSALYLCASSLRGGFNEKLFFGSGTQLSVL.

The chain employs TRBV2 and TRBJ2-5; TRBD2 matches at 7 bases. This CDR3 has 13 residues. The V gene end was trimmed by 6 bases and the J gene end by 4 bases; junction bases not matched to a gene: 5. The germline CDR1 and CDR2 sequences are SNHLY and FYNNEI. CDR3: CASSRRESETQYF. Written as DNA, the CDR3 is TGTGCCAGCAGCCGGCGGGAGTCAGAGACCCAGTACTTC. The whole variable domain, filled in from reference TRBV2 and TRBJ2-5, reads EPEVTQTPSHQVTQMGQEVILRCVPISNHLYFYWYRQILGQKVEFLVSFYNNEISEKSEIFDDQFSVERPDGSNFTLKIRSTKLEDSAMYFCASSRRESETQYFGPGTRLLVL.

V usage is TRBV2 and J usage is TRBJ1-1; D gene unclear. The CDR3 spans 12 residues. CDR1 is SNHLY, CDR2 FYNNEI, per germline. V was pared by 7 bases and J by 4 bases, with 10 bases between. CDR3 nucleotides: TGTGCCAGCAAAAAGGGTGTCACTGAAGCTTTCTTT. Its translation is CASKKGVTEAFF.

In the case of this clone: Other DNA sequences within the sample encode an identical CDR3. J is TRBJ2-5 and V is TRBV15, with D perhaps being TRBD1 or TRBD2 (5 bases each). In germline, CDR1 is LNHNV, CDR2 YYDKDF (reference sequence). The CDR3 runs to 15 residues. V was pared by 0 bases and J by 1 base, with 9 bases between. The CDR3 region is CATSRDQGPQETQYF. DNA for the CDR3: TGTGCCACCAGCAGAGATCAGGGACCCCAAGAGACCCAGTACTTC.

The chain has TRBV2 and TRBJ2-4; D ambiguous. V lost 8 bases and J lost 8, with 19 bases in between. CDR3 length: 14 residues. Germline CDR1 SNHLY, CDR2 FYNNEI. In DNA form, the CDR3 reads TGTGCCAGCTGTTTGGCAGGAAGGGCGGACATTCAGTACTTC. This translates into CASCLAGRADIQYF. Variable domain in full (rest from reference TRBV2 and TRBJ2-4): EPEVTQTPSHQVTQMGQEVILRCVPISNHLYFYWYRQILGQKVEFLVSFYNNEISEKSEIFDDQFSVERPDGSNFTLKIRSTKLEDSAMYFCASCLAGRADIQYFGAGTRLSVL.

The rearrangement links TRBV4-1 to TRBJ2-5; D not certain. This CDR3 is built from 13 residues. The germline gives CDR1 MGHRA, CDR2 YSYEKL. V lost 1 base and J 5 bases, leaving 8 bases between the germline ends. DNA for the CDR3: TGCGCCAGCAGCCAAGTAGTCAGGGAGACCCAGTACTTC. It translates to CASSQVVRETQYF.

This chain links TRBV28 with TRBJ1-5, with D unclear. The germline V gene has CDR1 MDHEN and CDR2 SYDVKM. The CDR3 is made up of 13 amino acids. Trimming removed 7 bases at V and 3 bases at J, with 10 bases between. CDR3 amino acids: CASKRHNNQPQHF. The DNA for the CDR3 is TGTGCCAGCAAGAGACACAACAATCAGCCCCAGCATTTT.

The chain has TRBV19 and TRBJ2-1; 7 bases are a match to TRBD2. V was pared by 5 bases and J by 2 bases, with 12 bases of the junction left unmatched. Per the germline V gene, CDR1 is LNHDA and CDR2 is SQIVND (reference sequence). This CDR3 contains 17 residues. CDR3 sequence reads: CASSPTRLAFTYNEQFF. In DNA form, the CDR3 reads TGTGCCAGTAGTCCCACCAGACTAGCTTTCACCTACAATGAGCAGTTCTTC.

Written as DNA, the CDR3 is TGTGCCATCAGTGATTGGGACTACGAGCAGTACTTC. Translating it yields CAISDWDYEQYF. V usage is TRBV10-3 and J usage is TRBJ2-7; D unresolved. The CDR3 consists of 12 residues. The germline V gene encodes CDR1 ENHRY and CDR2 SYGVKD. Trimming took 3 bases from V and 3 from J, leaving 6 bases between them.

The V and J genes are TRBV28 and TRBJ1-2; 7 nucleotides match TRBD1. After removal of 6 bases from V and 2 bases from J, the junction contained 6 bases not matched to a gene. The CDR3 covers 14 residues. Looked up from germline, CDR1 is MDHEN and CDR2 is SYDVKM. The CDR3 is CASRTGQPNYGYTF. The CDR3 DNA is TGTGCCAGCAGAACGGGACAGCCAAACTATGGCTACACCTTC.

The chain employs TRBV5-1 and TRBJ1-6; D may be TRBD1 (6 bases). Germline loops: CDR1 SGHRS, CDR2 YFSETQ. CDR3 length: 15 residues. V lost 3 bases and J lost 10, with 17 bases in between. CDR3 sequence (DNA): TGCGCCAGCAGCTCCCAAGGGGGAAATCAATCACCCCTCCACTTT. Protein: CASSSQGGNQSPLHF.

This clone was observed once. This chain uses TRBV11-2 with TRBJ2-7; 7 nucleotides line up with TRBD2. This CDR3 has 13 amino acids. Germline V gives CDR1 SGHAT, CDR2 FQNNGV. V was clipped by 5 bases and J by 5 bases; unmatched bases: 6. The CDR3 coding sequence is TGTGCCAGCAGCCGCGGACTAGTTCACGAGCAGTACTTC. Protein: CASSRGLVHEQYF.

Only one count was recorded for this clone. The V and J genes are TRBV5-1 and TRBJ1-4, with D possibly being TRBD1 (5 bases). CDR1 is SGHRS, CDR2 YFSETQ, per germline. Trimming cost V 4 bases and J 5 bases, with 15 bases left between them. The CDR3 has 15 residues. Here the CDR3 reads CASSGGPSANEKLFF. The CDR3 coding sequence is TGCGCCAGCAGCGGGGGACCTTCGGCGAATGAAAAACTGTTTTTT.

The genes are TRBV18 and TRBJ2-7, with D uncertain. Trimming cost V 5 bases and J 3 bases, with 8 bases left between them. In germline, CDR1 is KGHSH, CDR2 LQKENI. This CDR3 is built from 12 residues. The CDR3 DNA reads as TGTGCCAGCTCAGTTAATGACTACGAGCAGTACTTC. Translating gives CASSVNDYEQYF.

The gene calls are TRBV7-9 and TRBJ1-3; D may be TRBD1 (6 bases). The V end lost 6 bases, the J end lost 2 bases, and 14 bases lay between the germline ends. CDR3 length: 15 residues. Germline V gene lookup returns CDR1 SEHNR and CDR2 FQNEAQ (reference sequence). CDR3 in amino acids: CASSRTRGPGNTIYF. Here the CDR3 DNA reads TGTGCCAGCAGTCGAACCAGGGGTCCTGGAAACACCATATATTTT.

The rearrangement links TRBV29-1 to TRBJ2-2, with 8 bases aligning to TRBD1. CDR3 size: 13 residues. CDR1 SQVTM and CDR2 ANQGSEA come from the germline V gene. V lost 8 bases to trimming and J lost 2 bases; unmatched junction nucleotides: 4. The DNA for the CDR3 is TGCAGCTTCGACAGGGGAAACACCGGGGAGCTGTTTTTT. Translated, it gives CSFDRGNTGELFF.

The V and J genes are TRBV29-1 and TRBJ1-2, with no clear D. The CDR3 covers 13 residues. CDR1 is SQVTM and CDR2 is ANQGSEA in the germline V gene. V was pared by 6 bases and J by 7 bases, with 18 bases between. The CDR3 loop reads CSVAAGVEFGYTF. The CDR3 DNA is TGCAGCGTGGCTGCCGGCGTCGAGTTTGGCTACACCTTC.

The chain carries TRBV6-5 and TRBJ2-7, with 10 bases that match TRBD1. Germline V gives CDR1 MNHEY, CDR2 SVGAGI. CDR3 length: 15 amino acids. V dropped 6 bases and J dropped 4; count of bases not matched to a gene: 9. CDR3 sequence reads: CASRRQGAPGYEQYF. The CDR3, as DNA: TGTGCCAGCAGGCGACAGGGGGCCCCAGGGTACGAGCAGTACTTC.

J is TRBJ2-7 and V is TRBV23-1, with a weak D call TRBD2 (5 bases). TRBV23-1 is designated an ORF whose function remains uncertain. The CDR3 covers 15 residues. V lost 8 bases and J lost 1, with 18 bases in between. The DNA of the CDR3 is TGCGCCAGCGGACTTACACCGATCCCTTCCTACGAGCAGTACTTC. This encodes CASGLTPIPSYEQYF.

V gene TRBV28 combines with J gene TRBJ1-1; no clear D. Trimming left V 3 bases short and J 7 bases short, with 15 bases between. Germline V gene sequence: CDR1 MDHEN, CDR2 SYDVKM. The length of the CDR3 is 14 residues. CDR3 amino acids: CASSFGIEGREAFF. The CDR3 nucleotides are TGTGCCAGCAGTTTTGGCATCGAGGGCCGTGAAGCTTTCTTT.

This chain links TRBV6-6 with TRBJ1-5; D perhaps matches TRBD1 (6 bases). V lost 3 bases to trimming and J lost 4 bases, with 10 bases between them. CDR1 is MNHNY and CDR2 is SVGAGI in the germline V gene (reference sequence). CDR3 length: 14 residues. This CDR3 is CASSYVGANQPQHF. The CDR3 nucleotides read TGTGCCAGCAGTTATGTGGGGGCTAATCAGCCCCAGCATTTT.

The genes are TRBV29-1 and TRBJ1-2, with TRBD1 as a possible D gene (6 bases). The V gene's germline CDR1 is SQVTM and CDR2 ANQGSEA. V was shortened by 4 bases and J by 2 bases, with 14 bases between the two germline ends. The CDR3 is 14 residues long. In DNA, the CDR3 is TGCAGCGTTGCCGGACAGTTTTACAACTATGGCTACACCTTC. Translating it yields CSVAGQFYNYGYTF.

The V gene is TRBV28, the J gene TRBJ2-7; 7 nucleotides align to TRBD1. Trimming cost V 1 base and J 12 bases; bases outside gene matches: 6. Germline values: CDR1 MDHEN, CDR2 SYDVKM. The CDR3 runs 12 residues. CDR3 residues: CASSLSGQAPYF. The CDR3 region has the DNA TGTGCCAGCAGTTTATCTGGACAGGCCCCGTACTTC.

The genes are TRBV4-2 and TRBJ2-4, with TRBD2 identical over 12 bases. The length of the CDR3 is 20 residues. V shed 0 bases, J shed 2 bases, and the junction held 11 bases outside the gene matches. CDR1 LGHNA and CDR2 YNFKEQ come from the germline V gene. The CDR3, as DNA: TGTGCCAGCAGCCAAGATCACGCTAGCGGGAGGGCCGGGACCAAAAACATTCAGTACTTC. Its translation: CASSQDHASGRAGTKNIQYF.

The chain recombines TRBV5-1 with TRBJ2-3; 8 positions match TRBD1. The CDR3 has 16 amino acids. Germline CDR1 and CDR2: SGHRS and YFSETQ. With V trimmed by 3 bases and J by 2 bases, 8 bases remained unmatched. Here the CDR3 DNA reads TGCGCCAGCAGCTCCCCAACAGGGGGTGACACAGATACGCAGTATTTT. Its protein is CASSSPTGGDTDTQYF.

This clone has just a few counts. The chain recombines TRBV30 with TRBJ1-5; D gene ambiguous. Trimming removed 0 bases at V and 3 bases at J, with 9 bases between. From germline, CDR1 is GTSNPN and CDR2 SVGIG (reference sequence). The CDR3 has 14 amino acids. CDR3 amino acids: CAWSVLAVNQPQHF. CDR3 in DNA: TGTGCCTGGAGTGTACTGGCAGTCAATCAGCCCCAGCATTTT.

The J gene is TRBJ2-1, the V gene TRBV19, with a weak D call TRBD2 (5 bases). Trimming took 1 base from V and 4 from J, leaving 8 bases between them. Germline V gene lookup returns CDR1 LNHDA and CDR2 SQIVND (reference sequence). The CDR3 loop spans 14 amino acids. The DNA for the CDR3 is TGTGCCAGTAGTATAGCTCAGCGGTACAATGAGCAGTTCTTC. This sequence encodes CASSIAQRYNEQFF.

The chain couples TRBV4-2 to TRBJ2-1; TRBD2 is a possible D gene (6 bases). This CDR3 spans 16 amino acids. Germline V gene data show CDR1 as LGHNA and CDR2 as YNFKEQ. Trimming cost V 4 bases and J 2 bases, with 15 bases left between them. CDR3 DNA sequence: TGTGCCAGCAGCCCAAACCCGGGAGTAGCCTACAATGAGCAGTTCTTC. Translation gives CASSPNPGVAYNEQFF.

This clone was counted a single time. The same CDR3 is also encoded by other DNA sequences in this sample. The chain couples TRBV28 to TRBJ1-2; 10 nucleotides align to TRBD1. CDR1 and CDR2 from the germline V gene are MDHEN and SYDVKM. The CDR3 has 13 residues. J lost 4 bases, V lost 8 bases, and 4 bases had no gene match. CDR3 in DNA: TGTGCCAGCCGCCGGGACAGGGGCTATGGCTACACCTTC. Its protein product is CASRRDRGYGYTF.